A single sample gave rise to the 20 T cell receptor beta chains below, sequenced in a study of Graves' ophthalmopathy and Graves' hyperthyroidism. CDR3 regions of TCR beta were amplified from RNA transcripts. The authors performed first-round RT-PCR with HTBI primers and then a second-round multiplex PCR. From the multiplex PCR reads, TCRdb called clonotypes with MiXCR, one entry per CDR3 protein. The repertoire holds 150,000 to 200,000 distinct CDR3 sequences, with approximately 40% as singletons. Sequenced sample: peripheral blood. Receptor source: a man aged 25-40 years with Graves' ophthalmopathy.

This clonotype was detected many times. The chain links TRBV6-1 to TRBJ1-1; no firm D call. The CDR3 spans 11 residues. V was cut by 10 bases and J by 4 bases, with 10 bases left in between. Germline CDR1 is MNHNS and CDR2 is SASEGT. CDR3 DNA: TGTGCCACCCGACGGGGCACTGAAGCTTTCTTT. Translating it yields CATRRGTEAFF.

This clonotype appeared many times. The CDR3: CASSLNQGKHGYTF. Written as DNA, the CDR3 is TGTGCCAGCAGTTTAAACCAGGGGAAACATGGCTACACCTTC. The chain couples TRBV12-3 or TRBV12-4 to TRBJ1-2, with a possible D match to TRBD1 (6 bases). Trimming stripped 2 bases from V and 6 bases from J, with 13 bases between. This CDR3 has 14 residues.

In its sample, this clonotype was seen once. The chain recombines TRBV2 with TRBJ1-1; D is undetermined. V lost 6 bases, J lost 4 bases, and 15 bases lay in between. CDR1 SNHLY and CDR2 FYNNEI come from the germline V gene. There are 14 residues in the CDR3. This CDR3 is CASRGPGMGTEAFF. The CDR3 DNA sequence: TGTGCCAGCAGAGGGCCTGGGATGGGCACTGAAGCTTTCTTT. Full variable domain (outside the CDR3, taken from reference TRBV2 and TRBJ1-1): EPEVTQTPSHQVTQMGQEVILRCVPISNHLYFYWYRQILGQKVEFLVSFYNNEISEKSEIFDDQFSVERPDGSNFTLKIRSTKLEDSAMYFCASRGPGMGTEAFFGQGTRLTVV.

This clonotype was observed many times. V gene TRBV7-9 combines with J gene TRBJ2-2; D may be TRBD1 or TRBD2 (5 bases each). Germline V gives CDR1 SEHNR, CDR2 FQNEAQ (reference sequence). Trimming stripped 5 bases from V and 3 bases from J, with 13 bases between. CDR3 length: 15 amino acids. DNA of the CDR3: TGTGCCAGCAGCCGCGGGCAGGGAGACACCGGGGAGCTGTTTTTT. This encodes CASSRGQGDTGELFF.

This clonotype has ten or more counts. The CDR3 spells CASSAGYEQYF. The CDR3 DNA reads TGTGCCAGCAGTGCTGGATACGAGCAGTACTTC. The chain recombines TRBV28 with TRBJ2-7; the D is unclear. Per the germline V gene, CDR1 is MDHEN and CDR2 is SYDVKM. The V end lost 5 bases, the J end lost 4 bases, and 6 bases lay between the germline ends. This CDR3 region has 11 residues. Full variable domain (outside the CDR3, taken from reference TRBV28 and TRBJ2-7): DVKVTQSSRYLVKRTGEKVFLECVQDMDHENMFWYRQDPGLGLRLIYFSYDVKMKEKGDIPEGYSVSREKKERFSLILESASTNQTSMYLCASSAGYEQYFGPGTRLTVT.

This CDR3 is CASSPRDTRNTEAFF. The DNA for the CDR3 is TGTGCCAGCAGTCCTCGGGACACGCGGAACACTGAAGCTTTCTTT. The chain carries TRBV27 and TRBJ1-1, with D tentatively TRBD1 (6 bases). The CDR3 contains 15 residues. Germline CDR1 reads MNHEY; CDR2 reads SMNVEV (reference sequence). V was pared by 5 bases and J by 1 base, with 14 bases between.

This clonotype was seen many times. The gene calls are TRBV24-1 and TRBJ2-2; the match to TRBD1 covers 9 bases. Germline CDR1 KGHDR, CDR2 SFDVKD. The CDR3 is 18 residues long. The junction had 11 bases not matched to a gene; V was cut back by 4 bases and J by 3 bases. DNA for the CDR3: TGTGCCACCAGTGAATACACCCCGGGACAGGGCGACACCGGGGAGCTGTTTTTT. Translation gives CATSEYTPGQGDTGELFF.

Ten or more counts support this clonotype. The chain combines TRBV11-3 with TRBJ2-4; TRBD1 aligns across 8 bases. The V and J ends lost 4 bases and 4 bases, in that order; junction bases with no gene match: 3. In germline, CDR1 is SGHNT, CDR2 YENEEA. The CDR3 sequence is 14 residues long. CDR3 bases: TGTGCCAGCAGCTCGGGACAGGAGAAAAACATTCAGTACTTC. It specifies CASSSGQEKNIQYF.

This clonotype was seen repeatedly, ten times or more. The chain has TRBV15 and TRBJ1-5, with D uncertain. With 0 bases removed from V and 1 base from J, the gap between germline ends came to 10 bases. This CDR3 has 16 amino acids. Looked up from germline, CDR1 is LNHNV and CDR2 is YYDKDF (reference sequence). CDR3 in DNA: TGTGCCACCAGCAGAGATCCCGCGGGGAGCAATCAGCCCCAGCATTTT. As protein: CATSRDPAGSNQPQHF.

There are many counts of this clonotype. The chain couples TRBV12-3 or TRBV12-4 to TRBJ1-5; TRBD1 matches 9 bases. This CDR3 has 13 residues. Germline trimming cut 8 bases from V and 7 bases from J; bases unmatched to any gene: 6. The CDR3 reads CASGQGYGQPQHF. The CDR3 DNA reads TGTGCCAGCGGACAGGGGTACGGCCAGCCCCAGCATTTT.

The rearrangement joins TRBV7-3 to TRBJ1-6; no definite D call. CDR3 length: 13 amino acids. CDR1 is SGHTA, CDR2 FQGTGA, per germline. V was pared by 4 bases and J by 7 bases, with 8 bases between. CDR3 bases: TGTGCCAGCAGCTGGAAGGAGAATTCACCCCTCCACTTT. Its protein is CASSWKENSPLHF.

This clonotype was counted a single time. The chain carries TRBV6-5 and TRBJ2-5; TRBD2 matches 9 bases. The junction had 8 bases not matched to a gene; V was cut back by 4 bases and J by 5 bases. The CDR3 contains 15 residues. Germline CDR1 reads MNHEY; CDR2 reads SVGAGI. CDR3 nucleotides: TGTGCCAGCAGTTCCCTTGCGGGAGGGTCTGAGACCCAGTACTTC. This translates into CASSSLAGGSETQYF.

The rearrangement links TRBV24-1 to TRBJ2-7; TRBD1 is a possible D gene (6 bases). The V end was cut by 7 bases, the J end by 4 bases, with 19 bases between. The CDR3 has 15 amino acids. CDR1 is KGHDR and CDR2 is SFDVKD in the germline V gene. CDR3 region: CATRDSSVKVYEQYF. The CDR3 DNA reads as TGTGCCACCAGGGACAGCAGCGTCAAGGTTTACGAGCAGTACTTC.

The rearrangement joins TRBV6-2 or TRBV6-3 to TRBJ1-2; D is unresolved. The CDR3 totals 10 residues. V was trimmed by 8 bases and J by 8 bases, leaving 9 bases between them. Germline values: CDR1 MNHEY, CDR2 SVGEGT. CDR3 loop: CASSRPGYTF. The CDR3 DNA reads as TGTGCCAGCTCTAGGCCGGGCTACACCTTC.

Only a few counts were recorded for this clonotype. The chain employs TRBV6-2 or TRBV6-3 and TRBJ2-5; 7 nucleotides agree with TRBD1. The junction had 5 bases not matched to a gene; V was cut back by 4 bases and J by 3 bases. The germline gives CDR1 MNHEY, CDR2 SVGEGT. CDR3 length equals 14 residues. The CDR3 sequence: CASSFLGTEETQYF. The CDR3 DNA sequence: TGTGCCAGCAGTTTTCTTGGGACAGAAGAGACCCAGTACTTC.

In its sample, this clonotype was seen many times. The chain couples TRBV12-3 or TRBV12-4 to TRBJ2-7; D uncertain. This CDR3 is built from 14 residues. V lost 5 bases to trimming and J lost 0 bases, with 11 bases between them. DNA for the CDR3: TGTGCCAGCAGTCAGACGGCGAGCTCCTACGAGCAGTACTTC. Amino acid sequence: CASSQTASSYEQYF.

The chain employs TRBV6-1 and TRBJ1-1, with D perhaps matching TRBD1 (5 bases). The V gene's germline CDR1 is MNHNS and CDR2 SASEGT. This CDR3 is 15 amino acids long. Trimming removed 6 bases from V and 5 bases from J, with 19 bases in between. The chain's CDR3 is CASSPGGARKTEAFF. In nucleotides, the CDR3 is TGTGCCAGCAGCCCCGGAGGGGCGAGGAAAACTGAAGCTTTCTTT.

This clonotype was detected only a few times. The J gene is TRBJ1-6, the V gene TRBV6-1, with 9 bases fitting TRBD1. Germline loops: CDR1 MNHNS, CDR2 SASEGT. This CDR3 spans 14 amino acids. Trimming cost V 10 bases and J 8 bases; bases outside gene matches: 9. The CDR3 region has the DNA TGTGCCACCAACCCGGGACAGGGTTATTCACCCCTCCACTTT. This gives the protein CATNPGQGYSPLHF.

This clonotype was recorded only once. The V gene is TRBV5-1, the J gene TRBJ1-2; 7 bases are shared with TRBD1. The CDR3 is 15 residues long. Germline assignment: CDR1 SGHRS and CDR2 YFSETQ. Trimming at V came to 0 bases and at J to 3 bases, leaving 5 bases not matched to a gene. In DNA, the CDR3 is TGCGCCAGCAGCTTGGAAGGGGGCGCGGACTATGGCTACACCTTC. Translation: CASSLEGGADYGYTF. The full variable domain, completed using reference TRBV5-1 and TRBJ1-2, is KAGVTQTPRYLIKTRGQQVTLSCSPISGHRSVSWYQQTPGQGLQFLFEYFSETQRNKGNFPGRFSGRQFSNSRSEMNVSTLELGDSALYLCASSLEGGADYGYTFGSGTRLTVV.

This clonotype was seen at least ten times. The V call is TRBV6-2 or TRBV6-3, the J call TRBJ2-5; TRBD2 matches at 7 bases. V trimming: 2 bases; J trimming: 5 bases; junction bases outside the gene matches: 11. Looked up from germline, CDR1 is MNHEY and CDR2 is SVGEGT. CDR3 length: 16 residues. Here the CDR3 DNA reads TGTGCCAGCAGTTACACCAGGACTAGACCCTGGGAGACCCAGTACTTC. Its protein product is CASSYTRTRPWETQYF.